The 13 T cell receptor beta chains below all came from one sample that was sequenced in a study of shared clonotypes between healthy human individuals. Clones were read by immunoSEQ multiplex PCR, and TCRdb kept only the in-frame ones, dropping some. In the table there are 980,000 or so clones, approximately 76% of which are singletons. Sample: memory CD4+ T cells sorted from blood. Subset: CD45RA-negative fraction. These receptors were taken from a man between 18 and 35 years old in good health.

The DNA for the CDR3 is TGCGCCAGCAGCCAAGACGGAAGCCTGAACACCGGGGAGCTGTTTTTT. As protein: CASSQDGSLNTGELFF. The rearrangement joins TRBV4-3 to TRBJ2-2, with D unclear. Germline CDR1 is LGHNA and CDR2 is YSLEER. Trimming took off 0 bases at V and 1 base at J, with 9 bases between the two ends. CDR3 length equals 16 residues.

V is TRBV7-6 and J is TRBJ1-2; D gene unclear. The germline V gene encodes CDR1 SGHVS and CDR2 FNYEAQ. CDR3 size: 13 residues. The V gene lost 5 bases and the J gene lost 5 bases, with 12 bases spanning the gap. For the CDR3, the DNA is TGTGCCAGCAGCGGGGTGGGCGGATATGGCTACACCTTC. It specifies CASSGVGGYGYTF.

This clone was found once. The genes are TRBV30 and TRBJ2-7; 9 bases map to TRBD2. Germline CDR1 is GTSNPN and CDR2 is SVGIG (reference sequence). The CDR3 covers 14 residues. V shed 3 bases and J 7 bases; nucleotides not matched to a gene: 10. Written as DNA, the CDR3 is TGTGCCTGGAGGGAAAGCGGGAGGTCGTGGGAGCAGTACTTC. As protein: CAWRESGRSWEQYF. Supplemented by reference TRBV30 and TRBJ2-7, the full variable domain reads SQTIHQWPATLVQPVGSPLSLECTVEGTSNPNLYWYRQAAGRGLQLLFYSVGIGQISSEVPQNLSASRPQDRQFILSSKKLLLSDSGFYLCAWRESGRSWEQYFGPGTRLTVT.

This clone turned up a few times. The CDR3 sequence: CASRLGFGLQGGNTIYF. The CDR3 DNA is TGTGCAAGTCGCTTAGGGTTCGGACTCCAGGGAGGAAACACCATATATTTT. The genes are TRBV12-2 and TRBJ1-3. TRBV12-2 is labeled a pseudogene. This CDR3 region has 17 residues.

As for this clone: One end of the junction fails to match germline, which may point to a read error. The rearrangement uses TRBV7-7 and TRBJ2-2; D may be TRBD2 (6 bases). The V gene's germline CDR1 is SSHAT and CDR2 FNYEAQ (reference sequence). The CDR3 runs 14 residues. The CDR3 DNA reads TGTGCTAGCAGCAGGGACCCCGGGGGCGGGGAGCTGTTTTTT. Residues: CASSRDPGGGELFF.

The chain employs TRBV5-1 and TRBJ2-7, with 9 bases identical to TRBD2. The CDR3 consists of 16 residues. CDR1 is SGHRS and CDR2 is YFSETQ in the germline V gene. The junction had 8 bases not matched to a gene; V was cut back by 0 bases and J by 4 bases. CDR3 coding DNA: TGCGCCAGCAGCTTGGCCCCGGCTAGCGGGGCTTACGAGCAGTACTTC. It specifies CASSLAPASGAYEQYF.

This clone was counted at least ten times. The chain uses TRBV6-5 and TRBJ1-6; a weak D match, TRBD1 (5 bases). This CDR3 region has 16 residues. V was cut by 2 bases and J by 9 bases, with 17 bases left in between. The germline V gene has CDR1 MNHEY and CDR2 SVGAGI. The CDR3 reads CASSYQPRDASSPLHF. CDR3 DNA: TGTGCCAGCAGTTACCAGCCGCGGGACGCATCTTCACCCCTCCACTTT.

The chain has TRBV6-5 and TRBJ2-5, with a possible D match to TRBD1 (6 bases). This CDR3 has 12 amino acids. The V gene lost 8 bases and the J gene lost 2 bases, with 9 bases spanning the gap. The V gene's germline CDR1 is MNHEY and CDR2 SVGAGI. DNA for the CDR3: TGTGCCAGCGGGGGCATTCAAGAGACCCAGTACTTC. This translates into CASGGIQETQYF.

The chain links TRBV5-1 to TRBJ2-3, with D tentatively TRBD1 or TRBD2 (5 bases each). Germline loops: CDR1 SGHRS, CDR2 YFSETQ. The V and J ends lost 6 bases and 0 bases respectively, with 17 bases between them. CDR3 length equals 16 residues. The CDR3 spells CASKRYGTDSTDTQYF. The CDR3 DNA sequence: TGCGCCAGCAAACGTTACGGGACGGATAGCACAGATACGCAGTATTTT.

The chain couples TRBV18 to TRBJ2-7; 11 bases agree with TRBD2. V lost 2 bases, J lost 6 bases, and 6 bases stayed unmatched. Per germline, CDR1 KGHSH and CDR2 LQKENI. The CDR3 length is 15 residues. The CDR3: CASSPMGLAASEQYF. The CDR3 DNA reads as TGTGCCAGCTCACCAATGGGACTAGCGGCATCCGAGCAGTACTTC.

V and J are TRBV5-1 and TRBJ1-4; no clear D. V was trimmed by 4 bases and J by 0 bases, leaving 16 bases between them. Germline CDR1 reads SGHRS; CDR2 reads YFSETQ. The CDR3 covers 17 residues. The CDR3 here is CASSRGVGSSTNEKLFF. The CDR3 DNA reads TGCGCCAGCAGCCGCGGGGTTGGATCCTCAACTAATGAAAAACTGTTTTTT.

This CDR3 is CASSRSSTVNYGYTF. The CDR3 DNA follows: TGTGCCAGCAGCAGGTCGTCTACAGTTAACTATGGCTACACCTTC. The V call is TRBV5-6, the J call TRBJ1-2; D gene ambiguous. V lost 4 bases, J lost 1 base, and 14 bases lay in between. The germline CDR1 and CDR2 sequences are SGHDT and YYEEEE. The CDR3 spans 15 residues.

The chain is built from TRBV10-2 and TRBJ2-7, with 13 positions matching TRBD2. CDR1 is WSHSY, CDR2 SAAADI, per germline. The V segment lost 6 bases and the J segment 3 bases; nucleotides outside the gene matches: 2. CDR3 size: 14 residues. Here the CDR3 DNA reads TGCGCCAGCAGGAGGACTAGCGGGAGCTACGAGCAGTACTTC. The encoded protein is CASRRTSGSYEQYF.